This paragraph reports one T cell receptor beta chain. No DNA is shown, since the ends of the CDR3 on it are uncertain; the CDR3 is the one TCRdb lists. The record originates from a study of neurological immune-mediated disorders. Germline CDR1 is SGHTA and CDR2 is FQGNSA. The CDR3 totals 23 residues, both ends included. The unsorted libraries had their origin in 2 million PBMCs stored at -80 C. A single record per CDR3 protein comes from TCRdb applying MiXCR to the 5' RACE reads. The data show about 16,000 distinct CDR3 sequences, roughly 20% seen once. The chain employs TRBV7-2 and TRBJ1-1. The source is a man aged 50-59 years in good health. Sequencing was performed on PBMCs. CDR3 in amino acids: CASSFYICSARDKKTFWDTEAFF.